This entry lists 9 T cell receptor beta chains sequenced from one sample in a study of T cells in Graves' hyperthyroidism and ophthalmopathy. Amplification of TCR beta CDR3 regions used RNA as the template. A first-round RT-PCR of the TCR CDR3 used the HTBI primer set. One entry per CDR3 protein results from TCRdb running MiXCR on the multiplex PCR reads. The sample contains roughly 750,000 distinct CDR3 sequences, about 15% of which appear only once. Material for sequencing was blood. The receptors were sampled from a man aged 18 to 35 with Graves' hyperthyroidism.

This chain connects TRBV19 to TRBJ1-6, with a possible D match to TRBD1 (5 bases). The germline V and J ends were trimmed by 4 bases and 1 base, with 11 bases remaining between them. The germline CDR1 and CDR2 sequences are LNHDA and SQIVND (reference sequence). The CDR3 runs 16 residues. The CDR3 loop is CASSTGGGSYNSPLHF. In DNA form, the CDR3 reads TGTGCCAGTAGTACCGGCGGGGGGTCCTATAATTCACCCCTCCACTTT.

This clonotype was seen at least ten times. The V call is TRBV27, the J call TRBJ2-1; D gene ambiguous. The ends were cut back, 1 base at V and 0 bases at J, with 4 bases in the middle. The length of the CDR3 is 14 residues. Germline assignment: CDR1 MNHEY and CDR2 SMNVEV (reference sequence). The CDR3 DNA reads TGTGCCAGCAGTTTATTGGACTCCTACAATGAGCAGTTCTTC. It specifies CASSLLDSYNEQFF.

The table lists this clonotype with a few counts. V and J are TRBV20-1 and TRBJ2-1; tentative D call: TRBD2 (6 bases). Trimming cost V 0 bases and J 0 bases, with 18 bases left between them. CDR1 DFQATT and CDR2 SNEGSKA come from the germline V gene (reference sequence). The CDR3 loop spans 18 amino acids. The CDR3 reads CSAREHNSGTSSYNEQFF. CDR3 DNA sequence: TGCAGTGCTAGAGAACATAATAGCGGCACGAGCTCCTACAATGAGCAGTTCTTC.

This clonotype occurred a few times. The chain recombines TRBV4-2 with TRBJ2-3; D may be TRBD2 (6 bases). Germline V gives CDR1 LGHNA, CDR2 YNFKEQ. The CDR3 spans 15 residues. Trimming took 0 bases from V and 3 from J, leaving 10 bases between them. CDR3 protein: CASSQDHRETDTQYF. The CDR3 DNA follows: TGTGCCAGCAGCCAAGATCACCGGGAGACAGATACGCAGTATTTT.

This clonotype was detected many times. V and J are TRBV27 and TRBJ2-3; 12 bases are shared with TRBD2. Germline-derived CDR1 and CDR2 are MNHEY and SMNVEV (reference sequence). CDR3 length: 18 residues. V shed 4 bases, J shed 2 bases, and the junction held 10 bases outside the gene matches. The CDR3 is CASSSRLAGDGDTDTQYF. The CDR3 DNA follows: TGTGCCAGCAGTTCTCGACTAGCGGGGGATGGGGACACAGATACGCAGTATTTT.

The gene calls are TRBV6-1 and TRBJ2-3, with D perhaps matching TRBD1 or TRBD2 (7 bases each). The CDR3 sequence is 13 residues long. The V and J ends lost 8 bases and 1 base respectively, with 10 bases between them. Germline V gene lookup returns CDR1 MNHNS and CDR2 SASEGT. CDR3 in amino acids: CASGRGRTDTQYF. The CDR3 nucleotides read TGTGCCAGCGGGAGGGGGCGCACAGATACGCAGTATTTT.

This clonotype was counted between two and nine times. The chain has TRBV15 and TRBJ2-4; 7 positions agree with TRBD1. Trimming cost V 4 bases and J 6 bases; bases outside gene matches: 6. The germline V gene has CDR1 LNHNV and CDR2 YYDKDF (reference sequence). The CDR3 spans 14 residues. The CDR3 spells CATSTYRGRNIQYF. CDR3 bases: TGTGCCACCAGCACATACAGGGGACGAAACATTCAGTACTTC.

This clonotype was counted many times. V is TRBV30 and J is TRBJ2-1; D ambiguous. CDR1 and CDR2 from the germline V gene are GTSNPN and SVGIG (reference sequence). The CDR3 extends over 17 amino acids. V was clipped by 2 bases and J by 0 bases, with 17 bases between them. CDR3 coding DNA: TGTGCCTGGAGTCCCGTTCGGCGGCAGAGCTCCTACAATGAGCAGTTCTTC. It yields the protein CAWSPVRRQSSYNEQFF. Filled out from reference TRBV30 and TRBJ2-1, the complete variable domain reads SQTIHQWPATLVQPVGSPLSLECTVEGTSNPNLYWYRQAAGRGLQLLFYSVGIGQISSEVPQNLSASRPQDRQFILSSKKLLLSDSGFYLCAWSPVRRQSSYNEQFFGPGTRLTVL.

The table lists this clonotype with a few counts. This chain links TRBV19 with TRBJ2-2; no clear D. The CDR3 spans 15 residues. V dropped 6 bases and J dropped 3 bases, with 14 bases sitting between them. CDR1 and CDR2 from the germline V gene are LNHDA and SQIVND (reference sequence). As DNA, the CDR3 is TGTGCCAGTAGACTAAATCTATTTGACACCGGGGAGCTGTTTTTT. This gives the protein CASRLNLFDTGELFF. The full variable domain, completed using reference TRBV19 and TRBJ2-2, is DGGITQSPKYLFRKEGQNVTLSCEQNLNHDAMYWYRQDPGQGLRLIYYSQIVNDFQKGDIAEGYSVSREKKESFPLTVTSAQKNPTAFYLCASRLNLFDTGELFFGEGSRLTVL.